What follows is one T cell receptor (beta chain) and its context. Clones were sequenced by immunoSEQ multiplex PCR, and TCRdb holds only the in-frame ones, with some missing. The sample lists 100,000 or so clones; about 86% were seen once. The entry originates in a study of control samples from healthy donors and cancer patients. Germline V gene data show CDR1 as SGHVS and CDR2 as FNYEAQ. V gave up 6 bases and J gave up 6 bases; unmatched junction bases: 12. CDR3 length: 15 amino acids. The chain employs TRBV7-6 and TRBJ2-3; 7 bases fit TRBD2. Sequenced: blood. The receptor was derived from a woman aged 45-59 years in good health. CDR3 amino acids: CASRRPLGGDDTQYF. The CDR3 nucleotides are TGTGCCAGCAGACGCCCCCTTGGGGGGGATGATACGCAGTATTTT.